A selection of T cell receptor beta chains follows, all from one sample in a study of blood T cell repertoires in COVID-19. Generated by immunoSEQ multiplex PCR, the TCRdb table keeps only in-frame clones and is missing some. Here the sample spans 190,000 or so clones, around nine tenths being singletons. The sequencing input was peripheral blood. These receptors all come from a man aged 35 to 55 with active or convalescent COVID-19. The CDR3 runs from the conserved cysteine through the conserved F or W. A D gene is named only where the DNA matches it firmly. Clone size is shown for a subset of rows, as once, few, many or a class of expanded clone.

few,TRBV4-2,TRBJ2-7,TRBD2,TGTGCCAGCAGCCAAGAAACGATTAGCGGGGTCTCCTACGAGCAGTACTTC,CASSQETISGVSYEQYF
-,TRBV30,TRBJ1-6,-,TGTGCCTGGAGCGTACAGGCGACTTCACCCCTCCACTTT,CAWSVQATSPLHF
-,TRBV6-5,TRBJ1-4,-,TGTGCCAGCAGTTATGAATCTGGGGCAGAAAAACTGTTTTTT,CASSYESGAEKLFF
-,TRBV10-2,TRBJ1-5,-,TGCGCCAGCAGTGAGCAACTGAGCAATCAGCCCCAGCATTTT,CASSEQLSNQPQHF
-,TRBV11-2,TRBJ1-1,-,TGTGCCAGCAGCTCCCCCTCTCGGGTAGGAGCTTTCTTT,CASSSPSRVGAFF
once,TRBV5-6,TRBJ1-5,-,TGTGCCAGCAGTACGGGACACCAAGGCGATCAGCCCCAGCATTTT,CASSTGHQGDQPQHF
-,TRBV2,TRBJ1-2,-,TGTGCCAGCAGTATGGGGGGATTGGGCTATGGCTACACCTTC,CASSMGGLGYGYTF
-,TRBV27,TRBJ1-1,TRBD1,TGTGCCAGCAGACAACAGGGGGGTAACACTGAAGCTTTCTTT,CASRQQGGNTEAFF
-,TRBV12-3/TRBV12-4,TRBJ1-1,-,TGTGCCAGCAGTTTTGCGGAGAACACTGAAGCTTTCTTT,CASSFAENTEAFF
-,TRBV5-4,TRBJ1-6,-,TGTGCCAGCAGCGCGAACCGGGGGGCAAAATCACCCCTCCACTTT,CASSANRGAKSPLHF
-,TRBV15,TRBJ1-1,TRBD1,TGTGCCACCAGCAGGGCACCGGGACAGGGATCTCGTGAAGCTTTCTTT,CATSRAPGQGSREAFF
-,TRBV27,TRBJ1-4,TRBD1,TGTGCCAGCAGTTTATGGTGGGAACAGGGGGCGAAGAATGAAAAACTGTTTTTT,CASSLWWEQGAKNEKLFF
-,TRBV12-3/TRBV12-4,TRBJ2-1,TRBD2,TGTGCCAGTCGACTAGCGGGGGTTTATGAGCAGTTCTTC,CASRLAGVYEQFF
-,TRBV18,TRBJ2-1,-,TGTGCCAGCTCACCACCGGGAGGTCTGAGCGGTTCCAATGAGCAGTTCTTC,CASSPPGGLSGSNEQFF
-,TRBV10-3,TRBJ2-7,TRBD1,TGTGCCATCGGAACCGGGACAGTGTCGGAGCAGTACTTC,CAIGTGTVSEQYF
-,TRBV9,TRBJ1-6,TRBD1,TGTGCCAGCAGCGACACAGGGGGATCACCCCTCCACTTT,CASSDTGGSPLHF
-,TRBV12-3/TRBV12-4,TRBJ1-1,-,TGTGCCAGCAGTTTTGCGATTGAAGCTTTCTTT,CASSFAIEAFF
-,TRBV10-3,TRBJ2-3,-,TGTGCCATCAGTGAACAGGCAGATACGCAGTATTTT,CAISEQADTQYF
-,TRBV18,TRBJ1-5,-,TGTGCCAGCTCACCTAACGGCGGGGCGGCCGAGCCCCAGCATTTT,CASSPNGGAAEPQHF
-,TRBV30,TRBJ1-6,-,TGTGCCTGGAAAGTGGGGGGATCCTATAATTCACCCCTCCACTTT,CAWKVGGSYNSPLHF
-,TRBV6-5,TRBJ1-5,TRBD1,TGTGCCAGCAGTTCCGAACAGGGGATAAGCAATCAGCCCCAGCATTTT,CASSSEQGISNQPQHF
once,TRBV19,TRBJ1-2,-,TGTGCCAGTAGTATGGCTGACTATGGCTACACCTTC,CASSMADYGYTF
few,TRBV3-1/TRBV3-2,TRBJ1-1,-,TGTGCCAGCAGCCAACCCCTACCCAACACTGAAGCTTTCTTT,CASSQPLPNTEAFF
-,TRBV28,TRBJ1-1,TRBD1,TGTGCCAGCAGTCTCGGGACAGGGCGGACTGAAGCTTTCTTT,CASSLGTGRTEAFF
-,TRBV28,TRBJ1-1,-,TGTGCCACCTCAACAGACCGCTGGGACACTGAAGCTTTCTTT,CATSTDRWDTEAFF
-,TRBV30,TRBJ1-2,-,TGTGCCTGGAGTTTCCGGACAAGCCGCTATGGCTACACCTTC,CAWSFRTSRYGYTF
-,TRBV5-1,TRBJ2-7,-,TGCGCCAGCAGCTTGGGACAGGCGGGCGAGCAGTACTTC,CASSLGQAGEQYF
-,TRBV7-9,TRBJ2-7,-,TGTGCCAGCAGCCCCTTCGGAGTCAAGGTCTCCCGCGAGCAGTACTTC,CASSPFGVKVSREQYF
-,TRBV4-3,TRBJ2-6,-,TGCGCCAGCAGCCAAGGAGACATTATCATCTCTGGGGCCAACGTCCTGACTTTC,CASSQGDIIISGANVLTF
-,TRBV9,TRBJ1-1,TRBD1,TGTGCCAGCACCCCCCTGGGACAGGATGTGACTGAAGCTTTCTTT,CASTPLGQDVTEAFF
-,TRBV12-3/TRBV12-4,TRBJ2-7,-,TGTGCCAGCAGTTTGGGCAGTTACGAGCAGTACTTC,CASSLGSYEQYF
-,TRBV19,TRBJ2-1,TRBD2,TGTGCCAGTAGTCTAGCGGGGGGTCCCTACAATGAGCAGTTCTTC,CASSLAGGPYNEQFF
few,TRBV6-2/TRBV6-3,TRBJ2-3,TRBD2,TGTGCCAGCAGTTACTACCCTAGCGGGGGGGCTTGGGATACGCAGTATTTT,CASSYYPSGGAWDTQYF
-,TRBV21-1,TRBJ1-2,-,TGTGCCAGCAGCCAGGGGCCCAGAACCCCTAACTATGGCTACACCTTC,CASSQGPRTPNYGYTF
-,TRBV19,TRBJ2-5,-,TGTGCCAGTAGTATAGCGGAGACCCAGTACTTC,CASSIAETQYF
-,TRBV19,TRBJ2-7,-,TGTGCCAGTAGTCGAGACAGGACCTCCTACGAGCAGTACTTC,CASSRDRTSYEQYF
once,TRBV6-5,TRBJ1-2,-,TGTGCCAGCAGCTCCGGACAACTGGATGGCTACACCTTC,CASSSGQLDGYTF
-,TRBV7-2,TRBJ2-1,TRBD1,TGTGCCAGCAGCTCACAGGGGCGCGGGTGGGATGAGCAGTTCTTC,CASSSQGRGWDEQFF
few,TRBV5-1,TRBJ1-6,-,TGCGCCAGCAGCTTGTACGGGAATCCACCCCTCCACTTT,CASSLYGNPPLHF
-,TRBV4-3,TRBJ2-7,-,TGCGCCAGCAGCCAAGGACTGGATAACTACGAGCAGTACTTC,CASSQGLDNYEQYF
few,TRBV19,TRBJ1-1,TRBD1,TGTGCCAGTAGTCTGACAGGGAGCACTGAAGCTTTCTTT,CASSLTGSTEAFF
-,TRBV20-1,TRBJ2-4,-,TGCAGTGCTAGTGTACCGGGGAAAAACATTCAGTACTTC,CSASVPGKNIQYF
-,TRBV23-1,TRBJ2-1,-,TGCGCCAGCAGTCAATCCGGGGGGCCTCGGCTTTGCAATGAGCAGTTCTTC,CASSQSGGPRLCNEQFF
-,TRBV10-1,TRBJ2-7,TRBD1,TGCGCCAGCAGTGAAGGACAGGGAGTGCAGTACTTC,CASSEGQGVQYF
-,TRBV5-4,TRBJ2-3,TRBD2,TGTGCCAGCAGCCGGGGGGTCCGCGATACGCAGTATTTT,CASSRGVRDTQYF